The following is a TCR beta chain sequence with its context. Preparation of the TCRbeta library used unique molecular identifiers. TCRdb called the PCR reads again in MiXCR, with one record for every CDR3 protein. In the table there are some 80,000 distinct CDR3 sequences, around 18% of which are singletons. J lost 5 bases, V lost 4 bases, and 6 bases had no gene match. The CDR3 loop spans 14 amino acids. Germline-derived CDR1 and CDR2 are SEHNR and FQNEAQ (reference sequence). The data were taken from a study of T-cell reconstitution after alpha-beta-depleted transplantation in children. This specimen consisted of PBMCs, mostly from graft donor cells, obtained 360 days after TCRalphabeta/CD19-depleted stem cell transplant. The rearrangement links TRBV7-9 to TRBJ2-5; 8 nucleotides line up with TRBD2. This TCR was sampled from a male patient between 2 and 10 years old who had a stem cell transplant for acute lymphoblastic leukemia, so the T cells may come from the graft donor. Here the CDR3 DNA reads TGTGCCAGCAGCTCCAGCGGGAGAGGGGAGACCCAGTACTTC. This codes for CASSSSGRGETQYF.